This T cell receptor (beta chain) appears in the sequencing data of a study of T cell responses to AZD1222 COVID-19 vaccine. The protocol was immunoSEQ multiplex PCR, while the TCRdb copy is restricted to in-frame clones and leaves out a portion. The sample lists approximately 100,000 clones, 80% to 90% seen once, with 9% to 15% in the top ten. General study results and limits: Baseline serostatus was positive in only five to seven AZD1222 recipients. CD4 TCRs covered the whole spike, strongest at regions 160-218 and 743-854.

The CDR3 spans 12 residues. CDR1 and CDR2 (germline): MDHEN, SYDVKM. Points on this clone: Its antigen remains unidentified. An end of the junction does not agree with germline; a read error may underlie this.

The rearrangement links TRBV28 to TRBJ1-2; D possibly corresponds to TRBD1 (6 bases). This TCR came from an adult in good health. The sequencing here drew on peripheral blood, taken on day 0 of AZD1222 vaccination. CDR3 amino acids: CASSPRGGSGSF. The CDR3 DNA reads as TGTGCCAGCAGTCCGAGGGGGGGTTCGGGATCCTTC.